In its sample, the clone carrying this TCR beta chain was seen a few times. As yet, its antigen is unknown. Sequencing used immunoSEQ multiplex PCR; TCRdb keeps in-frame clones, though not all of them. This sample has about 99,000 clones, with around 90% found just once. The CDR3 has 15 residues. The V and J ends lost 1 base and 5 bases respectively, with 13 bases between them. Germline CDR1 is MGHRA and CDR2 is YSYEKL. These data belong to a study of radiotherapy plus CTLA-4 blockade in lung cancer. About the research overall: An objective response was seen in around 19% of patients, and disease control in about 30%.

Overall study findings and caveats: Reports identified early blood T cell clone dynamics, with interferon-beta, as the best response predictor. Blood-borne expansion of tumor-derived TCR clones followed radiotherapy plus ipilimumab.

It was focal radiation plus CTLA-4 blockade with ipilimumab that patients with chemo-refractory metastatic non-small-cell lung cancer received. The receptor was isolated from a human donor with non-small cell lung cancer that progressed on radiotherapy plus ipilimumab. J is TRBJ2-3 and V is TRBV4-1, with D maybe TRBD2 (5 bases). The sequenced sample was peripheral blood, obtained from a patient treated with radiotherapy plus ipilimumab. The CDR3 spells CASSQVGLAIDTQYF. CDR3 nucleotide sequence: TGCGCCAGCAGCCAAGTGGGTCTAGCAATAGATACGCAGTATTTT.